The clone carrying this T cell receptor beta chain was observed a few times. The source of the sample is a study of response to subunit inactivated influenza vaccine. CDR3 length: 15 residues. Trimming pared 5 bases from V and 1 base from J, leaving 15 bases between. Germline V lookup: CDR1 MDHEN, CDR2 SYDVKM. Each CDR3 protein gets one entry after TCRdb re-called the RT-PCR reads with MiXCR. The sample shows about 540,000 distinct CDR3 sequences, approximately 24% of them seen only once. The same data also contributed to another study, on T cells expressing NK-cell markers. That paper states: As the method of synthesis, 5'RACE template switching with UMIs yielded TCR beta cDNA. Each TCR beta repertoire originated in sorted T cells that were CD3+CD56+NKG2C+, CD3+CD56+NKG2C- or CD3+CD56-NKG2C+. Among four donors, these clonotypes also ranked first in the CD3+CD56-NKG2C+ fraction. HCMV specificity of the expanded NKG2C+ T cell clones was not established.

The J gene is TRBJ2-7, the V gene TRBV28, with a possible D match to TRBD2 (5 bases). This TCR was sampled from a man in his forties or fifties who received an inactivated influenza vaccine. The source material was CD4+ T cells sorted from PBMCs, sampled about 11 days after vaccination. The CDR3 nucleotides are TGTGCCAGCAGTGTAGCAGGAGCGGCTTCCTACGAGCAGTACTTC. This gives the protein CASSVAGAASYEQYF.